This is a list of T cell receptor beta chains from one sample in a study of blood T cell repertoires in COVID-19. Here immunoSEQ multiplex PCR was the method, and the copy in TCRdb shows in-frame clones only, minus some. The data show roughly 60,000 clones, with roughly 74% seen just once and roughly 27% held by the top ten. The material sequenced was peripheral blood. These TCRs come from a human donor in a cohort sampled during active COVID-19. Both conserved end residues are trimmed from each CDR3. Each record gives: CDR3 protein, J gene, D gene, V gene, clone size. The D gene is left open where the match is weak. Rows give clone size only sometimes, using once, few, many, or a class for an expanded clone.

ASSWMGGTEAF	TRBJ1-1	NA	TRBV7-9	NA
ASSVQGRAETQY	TRBJ2-5	NA	TRBV25-1	NA
ASSIDYYGPGNTQY	TRBJ2-3	NA	TRBV19	NA
ATGTEMNQETQY	TRBJ2-5	TRBD1	TRBV24-1	NA
ASSLGQSSYEQY	TRBJ2-7	NA	TRBV7-2	NA
ASSSASGKVTGELF	TRBJ2-2	TRBD2	TRBV5-4	NA
ASKPGTGLNEQF	TRBJ2-1	TRBD1	TRBV6-5	NA
ASSPNPVNANTGELF	TRBJ2-2	NA	TRBV5-4	once
ASNGEGKETQY	TRBJ2-5	TRBD2	TRBV19	NA
ASRPAGQGYGYT	TRBJ1-2	TRBD1	TRBV27	NA
ASSETGLSNNEQF	TRBJ2-1	TRBD2	TRBV2	NA
ASSLQGAYGYT	TRBJ1-2	TRBD1	TRBV5-6	NA
ASSDFVGLSNQPQH	TRBJ1-5	NA	TRBV2	NA
ASSEGRGRYT	TRBJ1-2	NA	TRBV25-1	NA
ASSFPTGVNSPLH	TRBJ1-6	TRBD1	TRBV28	NA
ASSLGPGAGVTDTQY	TRBJ2-3	TRBD2	TRBV13	NA
ASSFGTGRNEKLF	TRBJ1-4	TRBD1	TRBV11-2	NA
ASSLAGSGRDTIY	TRBJ1-3	NA	TRBV7-8	NA
AISETGMNYEQY	TRBJ2-7	NA	TRBV10-3	NA
SASEQTSGNYEQY	TRBJ2-7	TRBD2	TRBV20-1	NA
ASRNPGLAGGEQY	TRBJ2-7	TRBD2	TRBV27	NA
ASSPGTFVSSYNSPLH	TRBJ1-6	NA	TRBV5-1	few
ASSVSGTGLSWQY	TRBJ2-7	TRBD1	TRBV9	NA
ASSQGHTSTDTQY	TRBJ2-3	NA	TRBV5-6	NA
ASSLGGTSYEQF	TRBJ2-1	TRBD2	TRBV5-1	NA
ASSLDPGTYNEQF	TRBJ2-1	NA	TRBV19	NA
ASSVIQGAAEAF	TRBJ1-1	NA	TRBV11-3	few
ASSLEVVGGNTEAF	TRBJ1-1	NA	TRBV5-5	NA
ASSEERGRVSGNTIY	TRBJ1-3	NA	TRBV6-1	few
SASGQFTEAF	TRBJ1-1	NA	TRBV20-1	NA
ASSTQTGPLH	TRBJ1-6	NA	TRBV19	NA
ASSLAGGSEAF	TRBJ1-1	TRBD1	TRBV11-2	NA
ASSPLKGFDSPLH	TRBJ1-6	NA	TRBV18	NA
ACTTGAFSPLH	TRBJ1-6	TRBD1	TRBV30	NA
ASSLLLNTEAF	TRBJ1-1	NA	TRBV2	NA
ASSLTSWAEKLF	TRBJ1-4	NA	TRBV5-1	NA
ASSSRQGMITEAF	TRBJ1-1	TRBD1	TRBV7-9	NA
ASSYVGGRF	TRBJ2-1	NA	TRBV6-5	NA